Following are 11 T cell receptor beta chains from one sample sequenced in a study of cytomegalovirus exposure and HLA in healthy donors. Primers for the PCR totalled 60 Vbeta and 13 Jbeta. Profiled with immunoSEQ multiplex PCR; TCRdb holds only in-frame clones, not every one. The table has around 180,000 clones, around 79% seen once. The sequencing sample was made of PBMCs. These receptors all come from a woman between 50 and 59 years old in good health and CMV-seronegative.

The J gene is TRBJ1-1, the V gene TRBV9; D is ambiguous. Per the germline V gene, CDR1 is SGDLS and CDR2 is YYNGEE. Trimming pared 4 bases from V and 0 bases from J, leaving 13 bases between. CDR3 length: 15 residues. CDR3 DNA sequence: TGTGCCAGCAGCCCCCGAGGAGTGATGAACACTGAAGCTTTCTTT. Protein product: CASSPRGVMNTEAFF.

For the CDR3, the DNA is TGTGCCAGCAGCTCCAGCGACAGGGGGCTTGAGCAGTACTTC. This codes for CASSSSDRGLEQYF. The chain combines TRBV11-2 with TRBJ2-5; 10 nucleotides align to TRBD1. Losses at the gene ends were 4 bases for V and 11 bases for J; bases not matched to a gene: 10. Germline V gene data show CDR1 as SGHAT and CDR2 as FQNNGV. The CDR3 consists of 14 residues.

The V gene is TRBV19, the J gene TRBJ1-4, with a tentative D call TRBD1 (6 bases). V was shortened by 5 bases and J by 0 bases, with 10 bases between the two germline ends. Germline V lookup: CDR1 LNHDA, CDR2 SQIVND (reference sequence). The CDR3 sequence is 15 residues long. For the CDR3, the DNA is TGTGCCAGTAGTTTTGGACAGTCAACTAATGAAAAACTGTTTTTT. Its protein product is CASSFGQSTNEKLFF.

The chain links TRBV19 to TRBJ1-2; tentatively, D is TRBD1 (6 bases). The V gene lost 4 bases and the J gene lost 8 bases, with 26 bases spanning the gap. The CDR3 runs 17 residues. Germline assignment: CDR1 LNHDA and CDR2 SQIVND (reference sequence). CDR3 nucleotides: TGTGCCAGTAGTACCCGGGATACCGGGACACTTTTTCCGGGCTACACCTTC. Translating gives CASSTRDTGTLFPGYTF.

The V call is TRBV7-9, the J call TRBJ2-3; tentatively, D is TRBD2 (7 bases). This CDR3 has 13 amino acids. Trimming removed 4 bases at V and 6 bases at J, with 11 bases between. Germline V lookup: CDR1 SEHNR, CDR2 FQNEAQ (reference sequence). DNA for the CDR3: TGTGCCAGCAGCTCGAGGGGGGGGGATACGCAGTATTTT. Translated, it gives CASSSRGGDTQYF.

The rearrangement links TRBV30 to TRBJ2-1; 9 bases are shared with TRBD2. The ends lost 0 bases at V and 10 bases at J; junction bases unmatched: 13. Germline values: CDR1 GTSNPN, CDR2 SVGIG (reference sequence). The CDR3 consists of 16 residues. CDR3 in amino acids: CAWSVLAGGPGREQFF. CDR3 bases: TGTGCCTGGAGTGTACTCGCGGGAGGGCCGGGTAGGGAGCAGTTCTTC.

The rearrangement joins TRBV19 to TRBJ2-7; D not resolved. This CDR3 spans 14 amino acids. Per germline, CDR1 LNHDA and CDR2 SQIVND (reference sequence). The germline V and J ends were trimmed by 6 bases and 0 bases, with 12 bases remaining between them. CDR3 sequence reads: CASSAGFSSYEQYF. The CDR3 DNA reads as TGTGCCAGTAGCGCCGGGTTTAGCTCCTACGAGCAGTACTTC.

The DNA for the CDR3 is TGTGCCAGCAGCTTGGGAGGGAACATTCAGTACTTC. Translating it yields CASSLGGNIQYF. This chain links TRBV5-4 with TRBJ2-4; D might be TRBD2 (5 bases). The CDR3 runs to 12 residues. Germline V gene data show CDR1 as SGHNT and CDR2 as YYREEE (reference sequence). Trimming stripped 0 bases from V and 7 bases from J, with 5 bases between.

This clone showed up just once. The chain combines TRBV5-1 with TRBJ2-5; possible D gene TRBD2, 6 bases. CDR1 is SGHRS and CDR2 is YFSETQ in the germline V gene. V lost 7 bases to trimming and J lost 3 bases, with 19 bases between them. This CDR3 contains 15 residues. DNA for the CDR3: TGCGCCAGCGGCGGGCGGGGAAGCCGAGAAGAGACCCAGTACTTC. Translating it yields CASGGRGSREETQYF.

This chain's CDR3 is CSVRAGAYEQYF. CDR3 DNA sequence: TGCAGCGTGAGGGCCGGAGCCTACGAGCAGTACTTC. The chain recombines TRBV29-1 with TRBJ2-7; possibly TRBD2 for D (5 bases). V was trimmed by 6 bases and J by 2 bases, leaving 11 bases between them. Germline V gene data show CDR1 as SQVTM and CDR2 as ANQGSEA. This CDR3 is built from 12 residues.

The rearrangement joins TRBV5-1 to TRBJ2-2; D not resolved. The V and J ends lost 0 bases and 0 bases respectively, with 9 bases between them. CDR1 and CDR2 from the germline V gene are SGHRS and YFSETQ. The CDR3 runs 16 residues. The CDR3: CASSLANRANTGELFF. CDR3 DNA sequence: TGCGCCAGCAGCTTGGCGAACAGAGCGAACACCGGGGAGCTGTTTTTT.